Included here is one TCR beta chain sequence, with context. Its antigen remains unknown. The data belong to a study of human thymus T cells. Having corrective surgery for congenital heart defects, healthy Finnish infants were the ones who donated. Half of the eight donors gave roughly 0.5-1 mL blood during surgery. Genomic DNA was extracted from every available blood leukocyte. Sequencing used immunoSEQ multiplex PCR; TCRdb keeps in-frame clones, though not all of them. The sample shows tens of thousands of clones, approximately 95% of them seen only once. Study-level points and caveats: Apparent bias marked the V and J gene usage of thymic and blood repertoires.

In germline, CDR1 is SNHLY, CDR2 FYNNEI. V was cut by 6 bases and J by 4 bases, with 10 bases left in between. The length of the CDR3 is 13 residues. The clonotype comes from a boy under two years old with a congenital heart defect but otherwise immunologically healthy. This chain links TRBV2 with TRBJ2-1; TRBD2 might be the D (7 bases). Sequenced material: blood. CDR3 bases: TGTGCCAGCAGGGCGGGGGCGTACAATGAGCAGTTCTTC. It specifies CASRAGAYNEQFF. Supplemented by reference TRBV2 and TRBJ2-1, the full variable domain reads EPEVTQTPSHQVTQMGQEVILRCVPISNHLYFYWYRQILGQKVEFLVSFYNNEISEKSEIFDDQFSVERPDGSNFTLKIRSTKLEDSAMYFCASRAGAYNEQFFGPGTRLTVL.